This TCR beta chain emerged from a study of shared clonotypes between healthy human individuals. Study-wide results and caveats: Naive subsets generally had larger estimated richness than memory subsets. Clonotypes shared by all four sorted-subset donors had higher generation probabilities than non-shared clonotypes. An expected dependence of interdonor clonotype sharing on sequencing depth was noted. Blood was the only sampled material, and tissue repertoires likely differ.

Repertoires were generated with immunoSEQ multiplex PCR, while TCRdb's copy carries only in-frame clones and drops some. The sample contains about 960,000 clones, less than 85% of which appear only once. As for this clone: Its cognate antigen is unknown.

The CDR3 is 17 residues long. Germline CDR1 and CDR2: MNHGY and SVAAGI. V shed 0 bases, J shed 3 bases, and the junction held 9 bases outside the gene matches. The rearrangement joins TRBV6-9 to TRBJ1-1; 8 positions agree with TRBD1. Sequenced sample: memory CD4+ T cells sorted from blood. Subset meaning: CD45RA-negative fraction. The receptor was isolated from a man aged 18 to 29 in good health. CDR3 DNA: TGTGCCAGCAGTTATTCGGCAGGGGGCTCTCGGGACACTGAAGCTTTCTTT. Amino acid sequence: CASSYSAGGSRDTEAFF.